This T cell receptor (beta chain) comes out of a study of radiotherapy plus CTLA-4 blockade in lung cancer listed by TCRdb under 2018. The study in broad terms: Objective responses were observed in 18% of enrolled patients, and disease control was achieved in 31%.

The study tested focal radiation therapy combined with CTLA-4 blockade (ipilimumab) in patients with chemo-refractory metastatic non-small-cell lung cancer. Broad study findings and their caveats: After treatment with radiotherapy and ipilimumab, TCR clones that originated in tumors expanded in peripheral blood. The strongest predictors of response were reported to be early dynamic shifts in blood T cell clones along with a rise in serum interferon-beta following radiation.

The method was the immunoSEQ multiplex PCR assay. Entries here come from immuneACCESS through TCRdb and include only in-frame sequences with V and J called. Some clones fail to appear in such tables; in the studies checked, an unresolved V gene covers under half of the shortfall, and the cause of the remainder is unknown. This sample lists 62,000 or so clones; 79% were detected once. The ten largest make up approximately 9.3% of the sample. Clipping removes 2 bases from V and 8 bases from J, with 13 as the unmatched junction base count. As encoded in the germline V gene (reference sequence), CDR1 is GTSNPN while CDR2 is SVGIG. Spanning cysteine to phenylalanine, the CDR3 consists of 15 amino acids. Only CDR3 DNA remains: 45 bases, in frame from the first base. This clone was recorded a few times. Its antigen remains unidentified. One base away there is no much larger clone; base qualities are not given.

The sequences come from peripheral blood, collected from a patient treated with radiotherapy plus ipilimumab. The rearranged chain carries TRBV30 and TRBJ1-2; 8 junctional bases match TRBD1. The source is a human donor with non-small cell lung cancer who had a complete response to radiotherapy plus ipilimumab. The nucleotides are TGTGCCTGGAGTTCAAAAAGGACAGGGACTGAAGGCTACACCTTC. Its translation is CAWSSKRTGTEGYTF. The entire variable domain, with the stretches around the CDR3 drawn from the reference TRBV30 and TRBJ1-2 proteins, is SQTIHQWPATLVQPVGSPLSLECTVEGTSNPNLYWYRQAAGRGLQLLFYSVGIGQISSEVPQNLSASRPQDRQFILSSKKLLLSDSGFYLCAWSSKRTGTEGYTFGSGTRLTVV.